A single T cell receptor (beta chain) is shown here with its context. The CDR3 is made up of 15 amino acids. CDR1 is SGHVS, CDR2 FQNEAQ, per germline. Trimming pared 3 bases from V and 3 bases from J, leaving 14 bases between. This sample was included in a study of blood T cell repertoires in COVID-19. Study-level information: Sources were T cells, B-cell-depleted T cells, or PBMCs; the material itself was cDNA or gDNA.

In the study's own analysis: Estimation of nucleated cell counts was performed using reference gene primer amplification. TCRdb's copy holds only in-frame clones and misses some; the assay was immunoSEQ multiplex PCR. That table supplies the V and J calls and clone size; D and trimming were determined from the DNA. The sample has about 100,000 clones, about 91% seen once; the top ten hold 5%. This receptor was obtained from a human donor in a cohort sampled during active COVID-19. The sequenced sample was peripheral blood. This chain links TRBV7-8 with TRBJ2-5; weak D call: TRBD2 (5 bases). Here the CDR3 reads CASSFPPAAEETQYF. The CDR3 DNA is TGTGCCAGCAGCTTTCCTCCAGCGGCTGAAGAGACCCAGTACTTC.